This T cell receptor (beta chain) appears in the sequencing data of a study of blood T cell repertoires in COVID-19. Seattle's enrolled individuals joined amid active infection and were then monitored longitudinally. CDR1 is SGHNT, CDR2 YENEEA, per germline. V trimming: 2 bases; J trimming: 2 bases; junction bases outside the gene matches: 6. The CDR3 totals 15 residues. Clones were read by immunoSEQ multiplex PCR, and TCRdb kept only the in-frame ones, dropping some. The repertoire includes 65,000 to 95,000 clones, 60% to 80% of them detected once, and roughly a third sits in the top ten. The specimen sequenced was peripheral blood. The chain joins TRBV11-3 to TRBJ2-7; 7 positions agree with TRBD2. This sequence was found in a man in his 60s with COVID-19, enrolled during active disease. DNA for the CDR3: TGTGCCAGCAGCTTAAACGTGGGAGGGCCCTACGAGCAGTACTTC. Residues: CASSLNVGGPYEQYF.